Here is one T cell receptor (beta chain) with its context. The target antigen is unknown. The source of the sample is a study of OX40 agonist ivuxolimab in advanced cancers. Regarding the study as a whole: Compared with CD4+, CD8+ T cells on average had more expanded clones. Low normalized T-cell clonal expansion also characterized some of the nonresponders.

Some clones are missing from TCRdb's copy, which holds only in-frame ones; the method was immunoSEQ multiplex PCR. The sample holds fewer than 120,000 clones, roughly nine tenths seen once. Exclusion of a patient followed from autoimmune disease history or systemic immunosuppression. Germline V gives CDR1 SQVTM, CDR2 ANQGSEA. CDR3 length equals 14 residues. V dropped 4 bases and J dropped 3 bases, with 12 bases sitting between them. This sample comprised CD4+ or CD8+ T cells sorted from blood, obtained in a trial of the OX40 agonist ivuxolimab. This TCR was sampled from an adult with an advanced solid tumor such as melanoma, head and neck, liver or kidney cancer. The chain uses TRBV29-1 and TRBJ2-2; D perhaps matches TRBD2 (7 bases). The CDR3 protein is CSVGEGHDTGELFF. The CDR3 DNA is TGCAGCGTTGGGGAGGGACACGACACCGGGGAGCTGTTTTTT.